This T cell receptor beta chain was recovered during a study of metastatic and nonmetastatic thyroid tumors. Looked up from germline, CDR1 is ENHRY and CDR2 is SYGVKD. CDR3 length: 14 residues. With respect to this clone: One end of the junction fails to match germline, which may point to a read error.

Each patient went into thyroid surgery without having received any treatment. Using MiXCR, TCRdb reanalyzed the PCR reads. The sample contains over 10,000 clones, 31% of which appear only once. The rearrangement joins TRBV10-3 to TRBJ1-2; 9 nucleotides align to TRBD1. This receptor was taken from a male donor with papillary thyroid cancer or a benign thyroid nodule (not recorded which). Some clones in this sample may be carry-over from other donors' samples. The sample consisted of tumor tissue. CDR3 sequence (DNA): TGTGCCACCAGCCTACAGGGGGCTTGGGATGGATACACCTTC. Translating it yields CATSLQGAWDGYTF.